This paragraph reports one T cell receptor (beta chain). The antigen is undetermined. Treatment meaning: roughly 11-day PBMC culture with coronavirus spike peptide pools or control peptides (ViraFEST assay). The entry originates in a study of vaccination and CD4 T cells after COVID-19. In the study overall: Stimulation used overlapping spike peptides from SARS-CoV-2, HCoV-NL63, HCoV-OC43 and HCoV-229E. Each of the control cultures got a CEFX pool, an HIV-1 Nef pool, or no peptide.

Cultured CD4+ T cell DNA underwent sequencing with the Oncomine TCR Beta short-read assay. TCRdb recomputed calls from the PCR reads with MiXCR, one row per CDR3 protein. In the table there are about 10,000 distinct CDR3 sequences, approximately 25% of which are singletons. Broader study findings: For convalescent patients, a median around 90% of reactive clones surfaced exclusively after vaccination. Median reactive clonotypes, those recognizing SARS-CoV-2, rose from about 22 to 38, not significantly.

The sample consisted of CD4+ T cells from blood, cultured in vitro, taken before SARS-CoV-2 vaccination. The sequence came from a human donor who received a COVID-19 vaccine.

This chain's CDR3 is CSAQGAINQPQHF. The DNA of the CDR3 is TGCAGTGCACAGGGGGCAATCAATCAGCCCCAGCATTTT. The chain carries TRBV20-1 and TRBJ1-5; 9 nucleotides agree with TRBD1. Germline V gives CDR1 DFQATT, CDR2 SNEGSKA (reference sequence). V lost 6 bases to trimming and J lost 3 bases; unmatched junction nucleotides: 3. The CDR3 spans 13 residues.